A single sample gave rise to the 27 T cell receptor beta chains below, sequenced in a study of blood T cell repertoires in COVID-19. Some clones are missing from TCRdb's copy, which holds only in-frame ones; the method was immunoSEQ multiplex PCR. This table has some 160,000 clones, just under 90% appearing once. Sequencing was carried out using peripheral blood. Source of these receptors: a woman in her 70s with COVID-19, enrolled during active disease.

V is TRBV6-5 and J is TRBJ2-1, with D possibly being TRBD2 (6 bases). Trimming pared 4 bases from V and 7 bases from J, leaving 14 bases between. CDR1 is MNHEY, CDR2 SVGAGI, per germline. This CDR3 has 14 amino acids. The CDR3 reads CASSSGGYKNEQFF. Written as DNA, the CDR3 is TGTGCCAGCAGTTCTGGGGGGTACAAGAATGAGCAGTTCTTC.

V and J are TRBV5-4 and TRBJ1-1; TRBD1 might be the D (5 bases). V shed 0 bases and J shed 4 bases, with 7 bases lying between them. In germline, CDR1 is SGHNT, CDR2 YYREEE (reference sequence). This CDR3 has 13 amino acids. DNA for the CDR3: TGTGCCAGCAGCTTGGAACAGGCCACTGAAGCTTTCTTT. Translated, it gives CASSLEQATEAFF.

The chain recombines TRBV7-9 with TRBJ1-1, with 7 bases identical to TRBD1. The CDR3 extends over 14 amino acids. Trimming cost V 2 bases and J 3 bases; bases outside gene matches: 3. Germline CDR1 SEHNR, CDR2 FQNEAQ (reference sequence). CDR3 region: CASSLIDRDTEAFF. In nucleotides, the CDR3 is TGTGCCAGCAGCTTAATAGACAGGGACACTGAAGCTTTCTTT.

There are a few counts of this clone. This chain connects TRBV5-1 to TRBJ1-6, with 7 bases aligning to TRBD1. This CDR3 is 15 amino acids long. The V gene end was trimmed by 0 bases and the J gene end by 8 bases; junction bases not matched to a gene: 5. Germline CDR1 is SGHRS and CDR2 is YFSETQ. The CDR3 loop is CASSLEGDSYSPLHF. For the CDR3, the DNA is TGCGCCAGCAGCTTGGAGGGGGACAGCTATTCACCCCTCCACTTT.

CDR3 DNA: TGTGCCAGTAGTATAGGGGGGGAGAGGGCTTTCTTT. Protein: CASSIGGERAFF. The chain is built from TRBV19 and TRBJ1-1; possibly TRBD1 for D (5 bases). The CDR3 contains 12 residues. Germline CDR1 LNHDA, CDR2 SQIVND (reference sequence). V was pared by 1 base and J by 11 bases, with 11 bases between.

This chain connects TRBV30 to TRBJ1-1; D gene ambiguous. Germline lookup yields CDR1 GTSNPN and CDR2 SVGIG (reference sequence). V lost 3 bases to trimming and J lost 1 base, with 9 bases between them. The CDR3 is 13 residues long. The CDR3 is CAWSLGRNTEAFF. For the CDR3, the DNA is TGTGCCTGGAGCCTGGGGAGGAACACTGAAGCTTTCTTT.

The chain has TRBV7-2 and TRBJ2-1; D perhaps matches TRBD1 (5 bases). CDR1 SGHTA and CDR2 FQGNSA come from the germline V gene. The V end lost 5 bases, the J end lost 7 bases, and 18 bases lay between the germline ends. This CDR3 contains 15 residues. CDR3 residues: CASSRRQYRWNEQFF. In DNA form, the CDR3 reads TGTGCCAGCAGCAGAAGACAGTACCGGTGGAATGAGCAGTTCTTC.

This clone showed up just a few times. The V and J genes are TRBV5-6 and TRBJ1-1, with no clear D. Germline V gene data show CDR1 as SGHDT and CDR2 as YYEEEE. CDR3 length: 15 residues. V lost 0 bases and J 7 bases, leaving 16 bases between the germline ends. This CDR3 reads CASSLVTGILGEAFF. The CDR3 coding sequence is TGTGCCAGCAGCTTGGTAACGGGGATTCTTGGTGAAGCTTTCTTT. Based on the CDR3 plus reference TRBV5-6 and TRBJ1-1, the full variable domain is DAGVTQSPTHLIKTRGQQVTLRCSPKSGHDTVSWYQQALGQGPQFIFQYYEEEERQRGNFPDRFSGHQFPNYSSELNVNALLLGDSALYLCASSLVTGILGEAFFGQGTRLTVV.

The chain joins TRBV7-9 to TRBJ1-2, with D possibly being TRBD1 (5 bases). The CDR3 loop spans 14 amino acids. Trimming left V 1 base short and J 2 bases short, with 8 bases between. CDR1 is SEHNR, CDR2 FQNEAQ, per germline (reference sequence). The CDR3 nucleotides read TGTGCCAGCAGCTTAGGGGCAGGGAACTATGGCTACACCTTC. Encoded protein: CASSLGAGNYGYTF.

The chain couples TRBV27 to TRBJ2-7, with 7 bases aligning to TRBD1. The CDR3 is 16 amino acids. Germline V CDR1 and CDR2: MNHEY, SMNVEV (reference sequence). The V segment lost 4 bases and the J segment 3 bases; nucleotides outside the gene matches: 12. The CDR3 spells CASSSQQGLVYYEQYF. In nucleotides, the CDR3 is TGTGCCAGCAGTTCACAACAGGGGCTCGTTTACTACGAGCAGTACTTC.

This clone turned up a few times. The chain carries TRBV30 and TRBJ1-5; a possible D gene is TRBD1 (6 bases). Between the trimmed V and J ends, which lost 5 bases and 0 bases, there was a span of 14 bases. CDR1 is GTSNPN and CDR2 is SVGIG in the germline V gene (reference sequence). CDR3 size: 15 residues. For the CDR3, the DNA is TGTGCCTGGGGAGACAGGAGCTTTAGCAATCAGCCCCAGCATTTT. Translating gives CAWGDRSFSNQPQHF.

This chain links TRBV7-2 with TRBJ2-1, with 7 bases matching TRBD1. The junction had 10 bases not matched to a gene; V was cut back by 5 bases and J by 6 bases. The V gene's germline CDR1 is SGHTA and CDR2 FQGNSA. This CDR3 spans 15 amino acids. CDR3 in amino acids: CASSQATGWINEQFF. CDR3 in DNA: TGTGCCAGCAGCCAGGCGACAGGGTGGATCAATGAGCAGTTCTTC.

The chain carries TRBV7-3 and TRBJ2-1; a possible D gene is TRBD1 (8 bases). V was clipped by 1 base and J by 8 bases, with 15 bases between them. CDR3 length equals 15 residues. Germline-derived CDR1 and CDR2 are SGHTA and FQGTGA. Written as DNA, the CDR3 is TGTGCCAGCAGCTTAAATCCGGGGGGACAGGATGAGCAGTTCTTC. This codes for CASSLNPGGQDEQFF.

V and J are TRBV9 and TRBJ1-6; TRBD1 is a possible D gene (5 bases). The V and J ends lost 0 bases and 7 bases respectively, with 8 bases between them. The length of the CDR3 is 14 residues. The germline V gene encodes CDR1 SGDLS and CDR2 YYNGEE. DNA of the CDR3: TGTGCCAGCAGCGTAGATGGGGCGAATTCACCCCTCCACTTT. It translates to CASSVDGANSPLHF.

The V call is TRBV10-3, the J call TRBJ1-5; D might be TRBD1 (5 bases). CDR1 ENHRY and CDR2 SYGVKD come from the germline V gene. V lost 6 bases and J 1 base, leaving 13 bases between the germline ends. CDR3 length: 15 residues. The chain's CDR3 is CAIRSSQESNQPQHF. CDR3 DNA sequence: TGTGCCATCAGGTCCTCACAGGAAAGCAATCAGCCCCAGCATTTT.

V and J are TRBV9 and TRBJ2-3; D possibly corresponds to TRBD1 (6 bases). The germline V and J ends were trimmed by 3 bases and 6 bases, with 17 bases remaining between them. The germline V gene has CDR1 SGDLS and CDR2 YYNGEE. The CDR3 loop spans 15 amino acids. CDR3 in DNA: TGTGCCAGCAGCGCAGACTCGGACAGTTTTGATACGCAGTATTTT. It yields the protein CASSADSDSFDTQYF. The full variable domain, in which reference TRBV9 and TRBJ2-3 provide the parts outside the CDR3, is DSGVTQTPKHLITATGQRVTLRCSPRSGDLSVYWYQQSLDQGLQFLIQYYNGEERAKGNILERFSAQQFPDLHSELNLSSLELGDSALYFCASSADSDSFDTQYFGPGTRLTVL.

This clone was seen a few times. V usage is TRBV28 and J usage is TRBJ1-1; a weak D match, TRBD1 (6 bases). This CDR3 is 14 amino acids long. V shed 11 bases and J shed 2 bases, with 18 bases lying between them. Germline V gene sequence: CDR1 MDHEN, CDR2 SYDVKM. CDR3 region: CAGRRTALNTEAFF. The CDR3 coding sequence is TGTGCCGGAAGACGGACAGCCTTAAACACTGAAGCTTTCTTT.

The chain employs TRBV27 and TRBJ2-3; D gene uncertain. This CDR3 comprises 14 residues. V dropped 8 bases and J dropped 4 bases, with 16 bases sitting between them. The germline V gene has CDR1 MNHEY and CDR2 SMNVEV (reference sequence). CDR3 sequence: CASRRYLVSDTQYF. The DNA for the CDR3 is TGTGCCAGCCGCCGTTATTTAGTTTCAGATACGCAGTATTTT.

The V gene is TRBV4-1, the J gene TRBJ2-1, with a possible D match to TRBD1 (6 bases). Trimming left V 0 bases short and J 1 base short, with 10 bases between. The germline CDR1 and CDR2 sequences are MGHRA and YSYEKL. The CDR3 sequence is 16 residues long. The CDR3 bases are TGCGCCAGCAGCCAAGATCTAGGGGGTTCCTACAATGAGCAGTTCTTC. Translating gives CASSQDLGGSYNEQFF.

The CDR3 loop is CASSSPGYGYTF. CDR3 DNA: TGTGCCAGCAGTTCCCCGGGCTATGGCTACACCTTC. The V gene is TRBV27, the J gene TRBJ1-2, with no clear D. Trimming removed 4 bases at V and 4 bases at J, with 7 bases between. This CDR3 region has 12 residues. Germline CDR1 MNHEY, CDR2 SMNVEV (reference sequence).

This chain links TRBV7-2 with TRBJ2-2; D may be TRBD1 (6 bases). The CDR3 spans 14 residues. Germline V gives CDR1 SGHTA, CDR2 FQGNSA. V was shortened by 7 bases and J by 4 bases, with 13 bases between the two germline ends. For the CDR3, the DNA is TGTGCCAGCACCTACGGGACATCCACCGGGGAGCTGTTTTTT. This gives the protein CASTYGTSTGELFF.

The chain carries TRBV11-2 and TRBJ1-4, with D perhaps TRBD1 (5 bases). CDR1 and CDR2 (germline): SGHAT, FQNNGV. The CDR3 totals 16 residues. With 7 bases removed from V and 8 bases from J, the gap between germline ends came to 23 bases. The DNA for the CDR3 is TGTGCCAGCACCCACCCGTTCCGGCGGGACGGAGAAAAACTGTTTTTT. Its translation is CASTHPFRRDGEKLFF.

The chain links TRBV18 to TRBJ1-2, with D possibly being TRBD1 (5 bases). Germline values: CDR1 KGHSH, CDR2 LQKENI. This CDR3 region has 13 residues. V lost 6 bases, J lost 4 bases, and 12 bases lay in between. CDR3 bases: TGTGCCAGCTCCCAGGGCGGTGTCTATGGCTACACCTTC. It translates to CASSQGGVYGYTF.

The rearrangement links TRBV15 to TRBJ1-6; maybe TRBD1 (6 bases). Germline V gene lookup returns CDR1 LNHNV and CDR2 YYDKDF (reference sequence). CDR3 length equals 14 residues. Trimming took off 1 base at V and 9 bases at J, with 10 bases between the two ends. The CDR3 sequence: CATSRGQGPSPLHF. CDR3 DNA sequence: TGTGCCACCAGCAGAGGTCAGGGGCCTTCACCCCTCCACTTT.

The V gene is TRBV7-9, the J gene TRBJ2-7, with 11 bases that match TRBD2. The CDR3 extends over 19 amino acids. V dropped 5 bases and J dropped 3; count of bases not matched to a gene: 18. Per germline, CDR1 SEHNR and CDR2 FQNEAQ (reference sequence). CDR3 coding DNA: TGTGCCAGCAGCCCCGGGGCTAGCGGGGGGCCTCATGTATTCTACGAGCAGTACTTC. It is translated as CASSPGASGGPHVFYEQYF.

This rearrangement joins TRBV10-3 to TRBJ1-2; unclear D gene. This CDR3 is built from 12 residues. V lost 5 bases to trimming and J lost 2 bases, with 6 bases between them. Germline CDR1 and CDR2: ENHRY and SYGVKD. CDR3 sequence: CAISPVNYGYTF. CDR3 DNA: TGTGCCATCAGTCCCGTGAACTATGGCTACACCTTC.

V gene TRBV16 combines with J gene TRBJ2-5; TRBD1 matches at 7 bases. V lost 4 bases and J lost 2; bases outside the gene matches: 4. Germline V gene data show CDR1 as KGHSY and CDR2 as FQNENV. The CDR3 loop spans 14 amino acids. The CDR3 is CASSLEGAQETQYF. DNA for the CDR3: TGTGCCAGCAGCCTTGAGGGGGCTCAAGAGACCCAGTACTTC.